A single T cell receptor beta chain is shown here with its context. Its antigen is not yet known. This may arise from a read error, as a much more abundant clone is one base away. Coverage ceases 3 residues before the CDR3 finishes, and the germline J gene fills in the end. The source of the sample is a study of T cell clonality in common variable immunodeficiency (dated by TCRdb to 2015 to 2017). General study outcomes and caveats: Fewer TCRbeta clones were shared among CVID subjects than among healthy controls (p < 0.0001). The authors noted that sequencing repertoires of T cell subpopulations would be needed to clarify what caused the increased clonality in CVID. Reportedly, TCRbeta sequences from CVID had fewer deletions and N-nucleotide insertions, and highly modified clones with 13 or more V deletions were absent from CVID. TCRbeta clonality was higher in CVID subjects than in healthy controls (t-test p = 0.018), and the increase was most characteristic of about a third of subjects. Correlations of repertoire features with clinical complications were constrained by heterogeneity among patients within the CVID cohort. Despite equal DNA input, controls averaged approximately 77,000 unique sequences per sample versus about 30,000 in CVID samples.

Predominantly Caucasian heritage was noted among both the CVID patients and the healthy controls. Heparinized peripheral whole blood samples of about 5 to 8 ml were collected from each donor. Genomic DNA from adults with common variable immune deficiency (CVID) and from healthy adult controls was used for sequencing of TCRbeta CDR3 repertoires. The control group comprised around 22 healthy adult volunteers, some 12 female and about 10 male, aged about 20 to 70 years with a mean age of roughly 32. Diluted blood was density-centrifuged over Hypaque 1077 or Ficoll-Paque to isolate peripheral blood mononuclear cells. Genomic DNA was extracted from unsorted mononuclear cells by Qiagen column purification or by a centrifugation-based method. The germline V gene supplies CDR1 MRHNA and CDR2 SNTAGT. Spanning cysteine to phenylalanine, the CDR3 consists of 14 amino acids. Part of the CDR3 DNA is given, 33 bases translated from base 1.

Equivalent amounts of genomic DNA from CVID and control samples were used as sequencing input. For every sample, a 60 bp segment covering the rearranged TCRbeta CDR3 region was amplified and then sequenced. TCRbeta amplification used the immunoSEQ assay, a bias-corrected multiplex PCR with high-throughput sequencing. Per the authors' processing: Every unique nucleotide sequence counted as a clone and was annotated with V, D and J genes, copy number and frequency. Sequences were labeled productive if in frame, and non-productive if out of frame or containing stop codons. As previously described, clonality was calculated on the basis of Shannon's entropy. Mean CDR3 Kyte-Doolittle hydropathy was derived from the predicted amino acid sequences of productive clones. Hierarchical clustering of scaled V gene usage was performed with the R hclust function using Manhattan distance and complete linkage. Sharing of clones by CDR3 amino acid sequence was evaluated through resampling of 12 repertoires per group over 100 rounds. The repertoires were screened for 70 published EBV-specific TCRbeta sequences and approximately 230 published CMV-specific TCRbeta sequences. A couple of CVID samples that yielded fewer than 10,000 sequences were excluded from the analysis, so 35 to 50 CVID repertoires were retained. TCRdb limited this immuneACCESS table to in-frame rearrangements with V and J called. A share of clones is missing; checked studies link under half to unresolved V genes, and the rest is unexplained. The V and J calls and clone size come from that table; D and trimming were worked out from the DNA. The table gives tens of thousands of clones for this sample, with none occurring only once. The top ten constitute roughly a tenth of the sample.

This clonotype was obtained from a person between 18 and 75 years old in good health. The sample taken for sequencing was peripheral blood mononuclear cells. The sequence is built from TRBV6-4 and TRBJ2-3, and perhaps TRBD1 as D gene, on 7 matching bases. The part of the CDR3 DNA that was read is TGTGCCAGCAGTGCAGGAGGGGGCAATCAGCCG. Translated, this gives CASSAGGGNQP. The CDR3 in full is CASSAGGGNQPQYF.